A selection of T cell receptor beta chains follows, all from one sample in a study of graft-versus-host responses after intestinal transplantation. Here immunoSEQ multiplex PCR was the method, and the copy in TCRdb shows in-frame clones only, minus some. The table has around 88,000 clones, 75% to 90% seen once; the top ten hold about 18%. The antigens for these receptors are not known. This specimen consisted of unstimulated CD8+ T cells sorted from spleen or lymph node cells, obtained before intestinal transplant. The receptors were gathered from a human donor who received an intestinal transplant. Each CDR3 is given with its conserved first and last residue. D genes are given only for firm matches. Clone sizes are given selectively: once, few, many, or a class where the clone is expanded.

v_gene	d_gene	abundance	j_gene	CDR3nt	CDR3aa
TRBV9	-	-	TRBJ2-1	TGTGCCAGCAGCGTAGACCCCGGGGGCTCCTACAATGAGCAGTTCTTC	CASSVDPGGSYNEQFF
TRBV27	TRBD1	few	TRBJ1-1	TGTGCCAGCTTTCAGGGGGCGAGCACTGAAGCTTTCTTT	CASFQGASTEAFF
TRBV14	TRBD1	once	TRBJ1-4	TGTGCCAGCAGCCAAGGAAGACAGGGAGGTAATGAAAAACTGTTTTTT	CASSQGRQGGNEKLFF
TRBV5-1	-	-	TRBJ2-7	TGCGCCAGCAGCTTCCGGGGTGGAGGGCCAAAAATCTCCTACGAGCAGTACTTC	CASSFRGGGPKISYEQYF
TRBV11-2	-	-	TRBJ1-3	TGTGCCAGCAGCTTAGGACAGCACGCTACGACTCGCTCTGGAAACACCATATATTTT	CASSLGQHATTRSGNTIYF
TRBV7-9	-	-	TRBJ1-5	TGTGCCAGCAGCTTAGGAGGGGGTCAGCCCCAGCATTTT	CASSLGGGQPQHF
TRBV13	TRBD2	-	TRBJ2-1	TGTGCCAGCAGCTTAGTCGGGGGACTAGTGAGTGATGAGCAGTTCTTC	CASSLVGGLVSDEQFF
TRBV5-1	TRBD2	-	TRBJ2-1	TGCGCCAGCAGTCTCCCCAGCGGGGGGTTCTACAATGAGCAGTTCTTC	CASSLPSGGFYNEQFF
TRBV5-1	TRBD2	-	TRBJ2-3	TGCGCCAGCAGCATTCTAGCGGGAGGGAGCACAGATACGCAGTATTTT	CASSILAGGSTDTQYF
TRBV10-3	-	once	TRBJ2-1	TGTGCCATCCGGTCGGGGAACAATGAGCAGTTCTTC	CAIRSGNNEQFF
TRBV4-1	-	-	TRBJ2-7	TGCGCCAGCAGCCAACCCGGGATCTCCGTCGAGCAGTACTTC	CASSQPGISVEQYF
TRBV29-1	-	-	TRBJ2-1	TGCAGCGTTGAAACGAAAGGTTTTCAAGGGTTCTTC	CSVETKGFQGFF
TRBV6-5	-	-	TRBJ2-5	TGTGCCAGCGGTCTGGGGGAGACCCAGTACTTC	CASGLGETQYF
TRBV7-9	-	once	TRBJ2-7	TGTGCCAGCAGCATTATGGGGACTCACGAGCAGTACTTC	CASSIMGTHEQYF
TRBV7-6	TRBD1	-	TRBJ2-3	TGTGCCAGCAGCTCGGCTCTCCAGGACAGGCTTACAGATACGCAGTATTTT	CASSSALQDRLTDTQYF
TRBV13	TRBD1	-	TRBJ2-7	TGTGCCAGCAGCCGGGTTACAGGGGGCCTCGGCTACGAGCAGTACTTC	CASSRVTGGLGYEQYF
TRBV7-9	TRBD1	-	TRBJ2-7	TGTGCCAGCATCCGGGACAGGGATTACGAGCAGTACTTC	CASIRDRDYEQYF
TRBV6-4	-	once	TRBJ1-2	TGTGCCGACCTTGCAGTTTTAAACTATGGCTACACCTTC	CADLAVLNYGYTF
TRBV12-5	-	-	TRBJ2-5	TGTGCTAGTGGTCGGGCAGGGGTGATCCAAGAGACCCAGTACTTC	CASGRAGVIQETQYF
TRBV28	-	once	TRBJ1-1	TGTGCCAGCACGACAGCAATAGGAGCTTTCTTT	CASTTAIGAFF
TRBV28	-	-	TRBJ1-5	TGTGCCAGCAGTTTTCTCGGGGGACTTGCTAGCAATCAGCCCCAGCATTTT	CASSFLGGLASNQPQHF
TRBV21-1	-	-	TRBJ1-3	TGTGCCAGCAGCACTAGACTAGGGGGCTCTGGAAACACCATATATTTT	CASSTRLGGSGNTIYF
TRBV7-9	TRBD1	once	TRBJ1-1	TGTGCCAGCAGCTTTGGTCAGGGGGTAATCACTGAAGCTTTCTTT	CASSFGQGVITEAFF
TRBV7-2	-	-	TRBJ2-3	TGTGCCAGCAGACTGAGAGGGGGGGGGACAGATACGCAGTATTTT	CASRLRGGGTDTQYF
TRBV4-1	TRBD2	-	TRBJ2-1	TGCGCCAGCAGGCCTGTCTGGGTAGCGGGGTGGAATGAGCAGTTCTTC	CASRPVWVAGWNEQFF
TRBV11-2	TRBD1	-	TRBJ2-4	TGTGCCAGCAGTTCTAACAGGGGAGCCAAAAACATTCAGTACTTC	CASSSNRGAKNIQYF
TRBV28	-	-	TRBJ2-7	TGTGCCAGCAGTTCCCCGTTGATGCTCCTAGGCTACGAGCAGTACTTC	CASSSPLMLLGYEQYF
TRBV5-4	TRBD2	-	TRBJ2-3	TGTGCCAGCAGCTCCGTACTAGCGGGAGCCGCGGATACGCAGTATTTT	CASSSVLAGAADTQYF
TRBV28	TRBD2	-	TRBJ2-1	TGTGCCAGCACCTCGGGACTAGCGGGAGCCCGCAATGAGCAGTTCTTC	CASTSGLAGARNEQFF
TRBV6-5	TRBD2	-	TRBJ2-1	TGTGCCAGCAGTTACGGGCGGGAGTTTGAGCAGTTCTTC	CASSYGREFEQFF
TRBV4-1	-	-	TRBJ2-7	TGCGCCAGCAGCCAAAATAGTCCGGGCACCTACGAGCAGTACTTC	CASSQNSPGTYEQYF
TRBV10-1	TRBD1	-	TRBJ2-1	TGCGCCAGCAGTGAGTCTTGGGACAGGGTGGGAAATGAGCAGTTCTTC	CASSESWDRVGNEQFF
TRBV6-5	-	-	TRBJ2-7	TGTGCCAGCAGTTACAGCTCACGAGGCTACGAGCAGTACTTC	CASSYSSRGYEQYF
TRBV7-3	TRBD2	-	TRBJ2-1	TGTGCCAGCAGCTTAAGCCCGGGACTAGCGACCCACTATTACAATGAGCAGTTCTTC	CASSLSPGLATHYYNEQFF
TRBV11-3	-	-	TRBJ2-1	TGTGCCAGCAGCTCAAAGGAGGTCCCCTACAATGAGCAGTTCTTC	CASSSKEVPYNEQFF
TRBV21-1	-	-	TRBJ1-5	TGTGCCAGCAGCCAATGGGTGACAGGGACCAGCAATCAGCCCCAGCATTTT	CASSQWVTGTSNQPQHF
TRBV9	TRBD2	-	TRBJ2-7	TGTGCCAGCCGCGGAGGAGGGGGCGGGAGGGACTACGAGCAGTACTTC	CASRGGGGGRDYEQYF
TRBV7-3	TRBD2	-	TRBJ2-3	TGTGCCAGCAGCCCCGGACTAGCGGGGCACACAGATACGCAGTATTTT	CASSPGLAGHTDTQYF
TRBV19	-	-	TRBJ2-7	TGTGCCAGTAGTATTTCGGACTACGAGCAGTACTTC	CASSISDYEQYF
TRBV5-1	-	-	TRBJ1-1	TGCGCCAGCAGACAGGGAGGGACTGAAGCTTTCTTT	CASRQGGTEAFF
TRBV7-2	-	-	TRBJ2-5	TGTGCCAGCAACGACCTAGCGCAGGGAGAGACCCAGTACTTC	CASNDLAQGETQYF
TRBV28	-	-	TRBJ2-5	TGTGCCCGCCGGGCCCAGTACTTC	CARRAQYF
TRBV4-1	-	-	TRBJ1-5	TGCGCCAGCAGCCTCAGTAGTGGCAATCAGCCCCAGCATTTT	CASSLSSGNQPQHF
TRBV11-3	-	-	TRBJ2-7	TGTGCCAGCAGCTCCTCTCGGCCAGGGGGAGGCTTC	CASSSSRPGGGF
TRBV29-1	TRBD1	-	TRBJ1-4	TGCAGCGTTTTCGCCGGGACAGGGGACGAAAAACTGTTTTTT	CSVFAGTGDEKLFF
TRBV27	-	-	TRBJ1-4	TGTGCCAGCAGTCCCTCGGGTGAAAAACTGTTTTTT	CASSPSGEKLFF
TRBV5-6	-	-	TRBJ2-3	TGTGCCAGCAGCCCCCAGGGGCAGTTAAGCACAGATACGCAGTATTTT	CASSPQGQLSTDTQYF
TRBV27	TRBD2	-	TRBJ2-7	TGTGCCAGCAGTTTAATAGCGGGAGGCGCCTACGAGCAGTACTTC	CASSLIAGGAYEQYF
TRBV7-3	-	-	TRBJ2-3	TGTGCCAGCAGCTTACTTCCGCAGGGGCGAAACACAGATACGCAGTATTTT	CASSLLPQGRNTDTQYF
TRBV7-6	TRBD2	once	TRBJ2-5	TGTGCCAGCAGCTTTGGGCTAGCGGAACTCCAAGAGACCCAGTACTTC	CASSFGLAELQETQYF
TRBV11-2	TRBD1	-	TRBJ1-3	TGTGCCAGCAGCTCGGGACAGGGAAACACCATATATTTT	CASSSGQGNTIYF
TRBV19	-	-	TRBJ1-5	TGTGCCAGTAGTATGGGGACGATAAATCAGCCCCAGCATTTT	CASSMGTINQPQHF
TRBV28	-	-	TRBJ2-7	TGTGCCAGCAGCCCAACAGGCATCTACGAGCAGTACTTC	CASSPTGIYEQYF
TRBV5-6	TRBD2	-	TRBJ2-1	TGTGCCAGCAGCCTAGCGGGAGGAGATATGAATGAGCAGTTCTTC	CASSLAGGDMNEQFF
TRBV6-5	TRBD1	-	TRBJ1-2	TGTGCCAGCACCGTACAGGGGGCAAACTATGGCTACACCTTC	CASTVQGANYGYTF
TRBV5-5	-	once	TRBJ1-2	TGTGCCAGCAGCCCGGGTCAGTTGGGGTATTTCGATGGCTACACCTTC	CASSPGQLGYFDGYTF
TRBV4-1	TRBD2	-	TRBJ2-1	TGCGCCAGCAGCTTGACTAGCGGGATAAAAAACAATGAGCAGTTCTTC	CASSLTSGIKNNEQFF
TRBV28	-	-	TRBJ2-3	TGTGCCAGCAGTTTGACGGGTGGCACAGATACGCAGTATTTT	CASSLTGGTDTQYF
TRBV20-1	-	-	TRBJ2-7	TGCAGTGCTGCTACAGACTACGAGCAGTACTTC	CSAATDYEQYF